One and the same sample provided the 4 T cell receptor beta chains below, sequenced in a study of human T cells and chemical hapten exposure (dated by TCRdb to 2020 to 2023). Library preparation was by RACE. These reads were obtained on a NextSeq 500. TCRdb reanalyzed the raw reads on its own, using fastp at Q25 for trimming and MiXCR for clone calling, and kept in-frame beta chains. A single entry per CDR3 protein holds the most common genes and DNA from its merged rows. The sample records 75,000 to 100,000 distinct CDR3 sequences, roughly 10% of which are singletons. Under 4% of the sample goes to the ten largest clones. The sample's time point label is to be understood as: patch test 1, 2 weeks after DPC sensitization. This specimen's treatment or condition label, interpreted: therapeutic diphenylcyclopropenone sensitization with weekly scalp DPC. The specimen comprised whole blood, sampled in connection with sensitization to the hapten diphenylcyclopropenone (DPC). All receptors come from a woman aged 55-70 years with alopecia areata. Some clones in this sample may be carry-over from other donors' samples.

This clonotype was detected many times. This sequence joins TRBV7-9 and TRBJ1-4; a weak D match, TRBD1 (5 bases). With 5 bases removed from V and 8 bases from J, the gap between germline ends came to 15 bases. Germline V gene data show CDR1 as SEHNR and CDR2 as FQNEAQ (reference sequence). This CDR3 is built from 14 residues. The CDR3 loop is CASSPTPGTEKLFF. CDR3 DNA: TGTGCCAGCAGCCCGACGCCGGGGACCGAAAAACTGTTTTTT. The variable domain in full, completed from reference TRBV7-9 and TRBJ1-4, reads DTGVSQNPRHKITKRGQNVTFRCDPISEHNRLYWYRQTLGQGPEFLTYFQNEAQLEKSRLLSDRFSAERPKGSFSTLEIQRTEQGDSAMYLCASSPTPGTEKLFFGSGTQLSVL.

CDR3 nucleotide sequence: TGTGCCAGCTCACCGGCGGGTAACGGAAACACCATATATTTT. Amino acids: CASSPAGNGNTIYF. V and J are TRBV18 and TRBJ1-3; D uncertain. Germline CDR1 and CDR2: KGHSH and LQKENI. The CDR3 runs to 14 residues. Deletions cut 3 bases from V and 4 bases from J, with 10 bases between.

This clonotype occurred many times. The V and J genes are TRBV5-1 and TRBJ2-7; no clear D gene. Trimming removed 4 bases from V and 5 bases from J, with 13 bases in between. Germline values: CDR1 SGHRS, CDR2 YFSETQ. CDR3 length equals 13 residues. The chain's CDR3 is CASSSGVRDEQYF. For the CDR3, the DNA is TGCGCCAGCAGCAGTGGGGTTAGGGACGAGCAGTACTTC.

The chain has TRBV5-5 and TRBJ1-1; no clear D. The ends were cut back, 0 bases at V and 4 bases at J, with 10 bases in the middle. In germline, CDR1 is SGHKS, CDR2 YYEKEE (reference sequence). This CDR3 has 14 amino acids. CDR3 coding DNA: TGTGCCAGCAGCTTGGCCGAACACGGCACTGAAGCTTTCTTT. As protein: CASSLAEHGTEAFF. The whole variable domain, remainder taken from reference TRBV5-5 and TRBJ1-1, is DAGVTQSPTHLIKTRGQQVTLRCSPISGHKSVSWYQQVLGQGPQFIFQYYEKEERGRGNFPDRFSARQFPNYSSELNVNALLLGDSALYLCASSLAEHGTEAFFGQGTRLTVV.